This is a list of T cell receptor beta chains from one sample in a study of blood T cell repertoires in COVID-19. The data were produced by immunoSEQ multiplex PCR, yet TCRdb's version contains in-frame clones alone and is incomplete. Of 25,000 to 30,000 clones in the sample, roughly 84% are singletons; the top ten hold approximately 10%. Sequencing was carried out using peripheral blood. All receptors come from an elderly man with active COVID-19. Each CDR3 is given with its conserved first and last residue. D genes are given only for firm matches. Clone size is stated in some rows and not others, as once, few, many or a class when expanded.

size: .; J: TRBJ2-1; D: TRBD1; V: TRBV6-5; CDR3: CASSSSGGSQFF; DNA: TGTGCCAGCAGTTCCTCAGGGGGCTCGCAGTTCTTC
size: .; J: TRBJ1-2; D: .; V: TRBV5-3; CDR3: CARSLAWAGEGNYGYTF; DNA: TGTGCCAGAAGCTTGGCCTGGGCAGGGGAAGGGAACTATGGCTACACCTTC
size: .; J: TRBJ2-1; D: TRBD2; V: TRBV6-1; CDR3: CASSEDGGGTLFFEQFF; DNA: TGTGCCAGCAGTGAAGATGGCGGGGGGACCCTTTTTTTTGAGCAGTTCTTC
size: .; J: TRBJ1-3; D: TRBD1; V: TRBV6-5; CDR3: CASSLQGASGNTIYF; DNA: TGTGCCAGCAGTCTCCAGGGGGCCTCTGGAAACACCATATATTTT
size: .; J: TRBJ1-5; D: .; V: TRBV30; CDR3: CAWDRKTGQPQHF; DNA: TGTGCCTGGGACCGCAAGACTGGTCAGCCCCAGCATTTT
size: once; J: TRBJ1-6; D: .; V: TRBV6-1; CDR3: CASSEAVAGNSPLHF; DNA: TGTGCCAGCAGTGAAGCTGTGGCAGGAAATTCACCCCTCCACTTT
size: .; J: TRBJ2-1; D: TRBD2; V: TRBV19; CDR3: CASSISLAGRRNEQFF; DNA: TGTGCCAGTAGTATTTCCCTAGCGGGGAGGCGCAATGAGCAGTTCTTC
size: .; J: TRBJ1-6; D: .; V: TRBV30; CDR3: CAWSGQAGGNSPLHF; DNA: TGTGCCTGGAGTGGACAGGCCGGAGGCAATTCACCCCTCCACTTT
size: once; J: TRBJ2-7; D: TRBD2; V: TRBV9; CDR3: CASSVSGGAGEQYF; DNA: TGTGCCAGCAGCGTAAGCGGGGGGGCGGGTGAGCAGTACTTC
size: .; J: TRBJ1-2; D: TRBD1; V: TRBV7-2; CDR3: CASSPQTGGYGYTF; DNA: TGTGCCAGCAGCCCCCAGACAGGGGGCTACGGCTACACCTTC
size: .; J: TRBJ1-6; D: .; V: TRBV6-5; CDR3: CASRDGQYGSPLHF; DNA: TGTGCCAGCAGAGATGGACAGTACGGTTCACCCCTCCACTTT
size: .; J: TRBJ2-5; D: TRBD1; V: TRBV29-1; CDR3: CSVMTGGGGETQYF; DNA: TGCAGCGTAATGACAGGGGGCGGGGGTGAGACCCAGTACTTC
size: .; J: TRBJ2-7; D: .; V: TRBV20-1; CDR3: CSASARGYTYEQYF; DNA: TGCAGTGCTAGTGCTAGGGGCTATACCTACGAGCAGTACTTC
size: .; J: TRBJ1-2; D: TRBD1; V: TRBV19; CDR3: CASSSGTALNYGYTF; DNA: TGTGCCAGTAGTTCCGGGACAGCCCTAAACTATGGCTACACCTTC
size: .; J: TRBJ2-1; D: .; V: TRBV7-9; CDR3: CASSLGAGHHNEQFF; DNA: TGTGCCAGCAGCTTAGGAGCGGGCCACCACAATGAGCAGTTCTTC
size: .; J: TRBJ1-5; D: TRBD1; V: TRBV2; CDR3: CASTPTGLSNQPQHF; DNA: TGTGCCAGCACCCCGACAGGGCTCAGCAATCAGCCCCAGCATTTT
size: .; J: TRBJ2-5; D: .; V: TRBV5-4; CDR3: CASSLGGGRKETQYF; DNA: TGTGCCAGCAGCTTGGGAGGGGGTCGGAAGGAGACCCAGTACTTC
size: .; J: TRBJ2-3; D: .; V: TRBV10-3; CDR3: CAIRGGTGTDTQYF; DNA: TGTGCCATCAGAGGCGGAACCGGCACAGATACGCAGTATTTT
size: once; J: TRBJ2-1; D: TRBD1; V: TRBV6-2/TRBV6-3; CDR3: CASSPGGSGTGTQYIYNEQFF; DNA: TGTGCCAGCAGCCCCGGCGGCTCCGGGACAGGGACCCAATATATCTACAATGAGCAGTTCTTC
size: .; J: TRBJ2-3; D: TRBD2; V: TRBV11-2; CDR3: CASSLGGGPPSTDTQYF; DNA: TGTGCCAGCAGCTTAGGCGGGGGGCCCCCAAGCACAGATACGCAGTATTTT
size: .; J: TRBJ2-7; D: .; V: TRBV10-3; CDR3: CASGLRPYEQYF; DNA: TGTGCCTCTGGACTGAGGCCCTACGAGCAGTACTTC
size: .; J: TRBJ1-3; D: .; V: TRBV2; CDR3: CASWSWRGALGNTIYF; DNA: TGTGCCAGCTGGAGTTGGCGGGGGGCGCTGGGAAACACCATATATTTT
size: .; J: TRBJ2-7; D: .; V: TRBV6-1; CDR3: CASSEAPLYEQYF; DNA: TGTGCCAGCAGTGAAGCCCCTCTGTACGAGCAGTACTTC
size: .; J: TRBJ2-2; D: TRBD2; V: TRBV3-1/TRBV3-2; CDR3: CASRKSPSGHTGELFF; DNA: TGTGCCAGCAGGAAAAGTCCTAGCGGCCACACCGGGGAGCTGTTTTTT
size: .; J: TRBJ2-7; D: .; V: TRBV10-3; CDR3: CAISEDSYEQYF; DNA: TGTGCCATCAGTGAGGACAGTTACGAGCAGTACTTC
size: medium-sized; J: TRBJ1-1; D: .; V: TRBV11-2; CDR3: CASQVQTNTEAFF; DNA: TGTGCCAGCCAGGTGCAGACAAACACTGAAGCTTTCTTT
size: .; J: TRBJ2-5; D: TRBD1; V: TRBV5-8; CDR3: CASSLRDRYQETQYF; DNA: TGTGCCAGCAGCCTCCGGGACAGGTACCAAGAGACCCAGTACTTC
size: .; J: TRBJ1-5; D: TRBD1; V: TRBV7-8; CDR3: CASSSSTGGKNQPQHF; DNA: TGTGCCAGCAGCTCCTCGACAGGGGGGAAGAATCAGCCCCAGCATTTT
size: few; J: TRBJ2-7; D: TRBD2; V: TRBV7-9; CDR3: CASSPGLAGSYEQYF; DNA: TGTGCCAGCAGCCCGGGACTAGCGGGGTCCTACGAGCAGTACTTC
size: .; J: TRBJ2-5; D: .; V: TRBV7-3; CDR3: CASSSRAQEGTQYF; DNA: TGTGCCAGCAGCTCCCGGGCCCAAGAGGGGACCCAGTACTTC
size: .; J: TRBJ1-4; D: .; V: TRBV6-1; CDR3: CASSERETNEKLFF; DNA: TGTGCCAGCAGTGAGCGGGAGACTAATGAAAAACTGTTTTTT
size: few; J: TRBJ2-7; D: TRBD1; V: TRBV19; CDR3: CASNLGQGASEQYF; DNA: TGTGCCAGTAACCTGGGACAGGGGGCCTCCGAGCAGTACTTC
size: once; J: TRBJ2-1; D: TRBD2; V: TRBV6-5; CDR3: CASGELAGGPNEQFF; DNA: TGTGCCAGCGGGGAGCTAGCGGGGGGGCCAAATGAGCAGTTCTTC
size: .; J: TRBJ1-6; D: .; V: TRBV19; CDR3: CASGQGLISPLHF; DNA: TGTGCCAGCGGCCAGGGTTTAATATCACCCCTCCACTTT
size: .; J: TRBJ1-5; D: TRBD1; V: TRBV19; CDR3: CASSIFKGQGIRYSNQPQHF; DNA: TGTGCCAGTAGTATTTTTAAGGGACAGGGTATAAGGTATAGCAATCAGCCCCAGCATTTT
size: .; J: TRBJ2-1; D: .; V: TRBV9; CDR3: CASSPPLARSSYNEQFF; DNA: TGTGCCAGCAGCCCACCCCTTGCGAGGAGCTCCTACAATGAGCAGTTCTTC
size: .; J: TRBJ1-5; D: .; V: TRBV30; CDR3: CAWSPSFYSNQPQHF; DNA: TGTGCCTGGAGTCCTAGTTTCTATAGCAATCAGCCCCAGCATTTT